These 10 T cell receptor beta chains came from one sample sequenced in a study of blood T cell repertoires in COVID-19. This table comes from immunoSEQ multiplex PCR, and its TCRdb copy is limited to in-frame clones, with some not included. The profile shows fewer than 250,000 clones, 80% to 95% of them singletons. The sample taken for sequencing was peripheral blood. The source of these receptors is a man aged 55 to 69 with COVID-19, enrolled during active disease.

The chain employs TRBV27 and TRBJ2-5, with 8 bases identical to TRBD2. Per germline, CDR1 MNHEY and CDR2 SMNVEV (reference sequence). The CDR3 loop spans 16 amino acids. V shed 6 bases, J shed 5 bases, and the junction held 14 bases outside the gene matches. This CDR3 is CASSGQGAGGRETQYF. The CDR3 coding sequence is TGTGCCAGCAGCGGTCAAGGCGCGGGGGGCCGGGAGACCCAGTACTTC.

The chain recombines TRBV14 with TRBJ2-6, with D unresolved. Deletions cut 1 base from V and 0 bases from J, with 7 bases between. Germline CDR1 is SGHDN and CDR2 is FVKESK. The CDR3 has 16 residues. This CDR3 reads CASSQVVDSGANVLTF. The CDR3 region has the DNA TGTGCCAGCAGCCAAGTAGTCGACTCTGGGGCCAACGTCCTGACTTTC. Supplemented by reference TRBV14 and TRBJ2-6, the full variable domain reads EAGVTQFPSHSVIEKGQTVTLRCDPISGHDNLYWYRRVMGKEIKFLLHFVKESKQDESGMPNNRFLAERTGGTYSTLKVQPAELEDSGVYFCASSQVVDSGANVLTFGAGSRLTVL.

As for this clone: This sample includes further DNA sequences coding for the same CDR3. V usage is TRBV18 and J usage is TRBJ1-1, with D uncertain. Germline V lookup: CDR1 KGHSH, CDR2 LQKENI. CDR3 length: 13 residues. V was pared by 6 bases and J by 1 base, with 9 bases between. In DNA, the CDR3 is TGTGCCAGCTCCCCGACACGGAACACTGAAGCTTTCTTT. Residues: CASSPTRNTEAFF.

The V call is TRBV24-1, the J call TRBJ2-6, with D tentatively TRBD2 (5 bases). CDR1 KGHDR and CDR2 SFDVKD come from the germline V gene. Trimming removed 4 bases at V and 4 bases at J, with 13 bases between. CDR3 length: 16 residues. The DNA of the CDR3 is TGTGCCACCAGTGACCCGGACCCGGGAGGGGCCAACGTCCTGACTTTC. It translates to CATSDPDPGGANVLTF.

This clone was counted between two and nine times. The chain combines TRBV5-1 with TRBJ1-1; possibly TRBD1 for D (6 bases). Germline V gives CDR1 SGHRS, CDR2 YFSETQ. CDR3 length: 11 residues. Trimming removed 7 bases from V and 4 bases from J, with 8 bases in between. The CDR3 is CASQGRTEAFF. CDR3 nucleotide sequence: TGCGCCAGCCAGGGGCGCACTGAAGCTTTCTTT.

V usage is TRBV7-3 and J usage is TRBJ2-7; TRBD2 matches at 7 bases. This CDR3 has 14 residues. Germline CDR1 reads SGHTA; CDR2 reads FQGTGA. With 7 bases clipped from V and 3 bases from J, the junction kept 9 bases outside the gene matches. The CDR3 spells CASNLRTSSYEQYF. CDR3 nucleotides: TGTGCCAGCAACCTCAGGACTAGTAGCTACGAGCAGTACTTC.

The chain is built from TRBV19 and TRBJ1-1; D gene unclear. Per the germline V gene, CDR1 is LNHDA and CDR2 is SQIVND (reference sequence). The V gene lost 3 bases and the J gene lost 1 base, with 9 bases spanning the gap. CDR3 size: 14 residues. The CDR3 DNA reads as TGTGCCAGTAGTATTCCGCGGAAGAACACTGAAGCTTTCTTT. Protein: CASSIPRKNTEAFF.

The chain uses TRBV19 and TRBJ1-5, with D perhaps matching TRBD1 (5 bases). The CDR3 spans 15 residues. V was shortened by 3 bases and J by 0 bases, with 9 bases between the two germline ends. Germline V gene sequence: CDR1 LNHDA, CDR2 SQIVND (reference sequence). This chain's CDR3 is CASSMGGYSNQPQHF. CDR3 nucleotides: TGTGCCAGTAGTATGGGGGGATATAGCAATCAGCCCCAGCATTTT.

The chain carries TRBV10-3 and TRBJ1-4; TRBD1 aligns across 7 bases. The CDR3 covers 15 residues. The ends lost 2 bases at V and 7 bases at J; junction bases unmatched: 7. Germline CDR1 is ENHRY and CDR2 is SYGVKD. CDR3 in amino acids: CAISEIDREFEKLFF. The CDR3 region has the DNA TGTGCCATCAGTGAGATCGACAGGGAGTTTGAAAAACTGTTTTTT.

The chain has TRBV20-1 and TRBJ2-3, with 9 bases lining up with TRBD2. The V segment lost 3 bases and the J segment 1 base; nucleotides outside the gene matches: 2. Germline V lookup: CDR1 DFQATT, CDR2 SNEGSKA (reference sequence). The CDR3 loop spans 14 amino acids. The CDR3 DNA sequence: TGCAGTGCTAGTAGGACTAGCGGCACAGATACGCAGTATTTT. The encoded protein is CSASRTSGTDTQYF.